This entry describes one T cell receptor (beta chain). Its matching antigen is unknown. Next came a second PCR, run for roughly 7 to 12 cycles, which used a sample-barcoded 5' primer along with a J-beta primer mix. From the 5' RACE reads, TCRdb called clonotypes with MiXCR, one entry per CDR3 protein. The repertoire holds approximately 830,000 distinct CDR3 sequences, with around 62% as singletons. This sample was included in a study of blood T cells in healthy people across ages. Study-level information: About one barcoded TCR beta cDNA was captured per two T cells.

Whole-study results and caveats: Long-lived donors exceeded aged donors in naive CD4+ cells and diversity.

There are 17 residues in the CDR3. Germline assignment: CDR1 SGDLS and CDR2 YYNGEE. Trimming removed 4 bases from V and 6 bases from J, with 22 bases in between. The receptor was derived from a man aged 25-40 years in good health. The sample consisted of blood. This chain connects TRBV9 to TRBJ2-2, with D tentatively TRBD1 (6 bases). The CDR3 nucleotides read TGTGCCAGCAGCCCCCCTAGAGGGACATCGGCCGCCGGGGAGCTGTTTTTT. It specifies CASSPPRGTSAAGELFF. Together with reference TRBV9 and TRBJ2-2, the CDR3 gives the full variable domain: DSGVTQTPKHLITATGQRVTLRCSPRSGDLSVYWYQQSLDQGLQFLIQYYNGEERAKGNILERFSAQQFPDLHSELNLSSLELGDSALYFCASSPPRGTSAAGELFFGEGSRLTVL.